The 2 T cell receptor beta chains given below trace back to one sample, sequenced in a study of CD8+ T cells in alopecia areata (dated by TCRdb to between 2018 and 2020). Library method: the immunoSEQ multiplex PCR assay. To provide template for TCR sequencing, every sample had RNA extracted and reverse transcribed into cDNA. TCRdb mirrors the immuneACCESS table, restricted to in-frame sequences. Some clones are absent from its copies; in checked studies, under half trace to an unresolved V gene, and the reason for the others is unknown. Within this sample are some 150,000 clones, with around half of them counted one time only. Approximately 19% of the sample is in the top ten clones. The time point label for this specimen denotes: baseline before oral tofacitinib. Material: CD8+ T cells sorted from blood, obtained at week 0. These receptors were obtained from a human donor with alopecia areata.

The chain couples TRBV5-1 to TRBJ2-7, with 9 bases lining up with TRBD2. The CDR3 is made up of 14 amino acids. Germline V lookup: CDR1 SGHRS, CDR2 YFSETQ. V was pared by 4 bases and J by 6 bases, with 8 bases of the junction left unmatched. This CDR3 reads CASSTRRGGFEQYF. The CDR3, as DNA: TGCGCCAGCAGCACGCGGCGGGGGGGCTTCGAGCAGTACTTC.

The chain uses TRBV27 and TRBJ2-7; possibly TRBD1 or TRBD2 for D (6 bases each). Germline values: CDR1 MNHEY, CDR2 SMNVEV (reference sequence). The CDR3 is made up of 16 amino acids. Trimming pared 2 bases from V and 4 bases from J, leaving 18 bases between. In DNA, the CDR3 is TGTGCCAGCAGTTTAGCTGAGAGGGGGGCCGGGTACGAGCAGTACTTC. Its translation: CASSLAERGAGYEQYF.